The sequence of this TCR beta chain was determined in a study of blood T cell repertoires in COVID-19. Turning to the study itself: PBMCs, B-cell-depleted T cells, or T cells provided the cDNA or gDNA that made up the material.

In the original processing: Nucleated cell number was recorded as an estimate derived from reference gene primer amplification. Only in-frame clones appear in the TCRdb table, and some are missing; sequencing was by immunoSEQ multiplex PCR. D and trimming were read from the DNA, whereas the V and J calls and clone size are those reported in that table. In the table there are 150,000 or so clones, more than 85% of which are singletons. This receptor was taken from a man aged 18 to 30 with acute or convalescent COVID-19. The sequenced material came from peripheral blood.

CDR3 sequence: CASSLSKTQYF. The CDR3 nucleotides are TGTGCCAGCAGTTTATCTAAGACCCAGTACTTC. The rearrangement links TRBV12-3 or TRBV12-4 to TRBJ2-5; D not resolved. V was cut by 2 bases and J by 6 bases, with 4 bases left in between. The CDR3 spans 11 residues.